Listed here are 8 T cell receptor beta chains from one sample, sequenced in a study of naive and memory T cell subsets. Both TRBC1 and TRBC2 were covered by a beta constant-region primer of two equimolar oligonucleotides. The ligated cDNA underwent four PCR rounds using SP2 and nested alpha and beta constant-region primers. TCRdb reprocessed the UMI-ligation and nested PCR reads via MiXCR and lists one record per CDR3 protein. This sample has some 8,000 distinct CDR3 sequences, with 28% found just once. Sequencing was carried out using CD8+ TEMRA cells from blood. The sample's subset: effector memory re-expressing CD45RA, CD45RA+ CD27-. The origin of the receptors is a human donor in good health.

The chain employs TRBV30 and TRBJ1-2, with D uncertain. The CDR3 is 15 residues long. The V gene lost 5 bases and the J gene lost 3 bases, with 19 bases spanning the gap. CDR1 and CDR2 from the germline V gene are GTSNPN and SVGIG (reference sequence). The CDR3 region is CAWATHGGSYYGYTF. Here the CDR3 DNA reads TGTGCCTGGGCCACGCATGGTGGGTCGTACTATGGCTACACCTTC.

This clonotype was observed a few times. The chain has TRBV9 and TRBJ1-2; possibly TRBD1 for D (5 bases). The ends were cut back, 0 bases at V and 4 bases at J, with 19 bases in the middle. The CDR3 is 17 amino acids. Germline assignment: CDR1 SGDLS and CDR2 YYNGEE. As DNA, the CDR3 is TGTGCCAGCAGCGTAGGCGGGCTGTTTGGGACCACCTATGGCTACACCTTC. It is translated as CASSVGGLFGTTYGYTF.

The V gene is TRBV27, the J gene TRBJ2-3, with 9 bases aligning to TRBD2. CDR1 is MNHEY, CDR2 SMNVEV, per germline (reference sequence). Trimming at V came to 6 bases and at J to 5 bases, leaving 9 bases not matched to a gene. The CDR3 runs 15 residues. The CDR3 protein is CASSAGLAYIDTQYF. The CDR3 DNA reads TGTGCCAGCAGCGCGGGACTAGCATATATAGATACGCAGTATTTT.

This chain links TRBV5-6 with TRBJ2-7, with no clear D. The CDR3 totals 13 residues. Germline CDR1 and CDR2: SGHDT and YYEEEE. V lost 0 bases, J lost 1 base, and 5 bases lay in between. In DNA, the CDR3 is TGTGCCAGCAGCTTGGGACAATCCTACGAGCAGTACTTC. Translated: CASSLGQSYEQYF. The entire variable domain, with the rest obtained from reference TRBV5-6 and TRBJ2-7, is as follows: DAGVTQSPTHLIKTRGQQVTLRCSPKSGHDTVSWYQQALGQGPQFIFQYYEEEERQRGNFPDRFSGHQFPNYSSELNVNALLLGDSALYLCASSLGQSYEQYFGPGTRLTVT.

This clonotype occurred a few times. The gene calls are TRBV19 and TRBJ1-6, with D unclear. The CDR3 is 16 residues long. The germline gives CDR1 LNHDA, CDR2 SQIVND (reference sequence). Deletions cut 6 bases from V and 0 bases from J, with 12 bases between. The CDR3 nucleotides read TGTGCCAGTAGCGCGGAGCAGAGCTCCTATAATTCACCCCTCCACTTT. Residues: CASSAEQSSYNSPLHF.

V is TRBV19 and J is TRBJ2-5; the D gene could be TRBD1 or TRBD2 (5 bases each). The germline V gene has CDR1 LNHDA and CDR2 SQIVND (reference sequence). The CDR3 spans 13 residues. With 7 bases removed from V and 3 bases from J, the gap between germline ends came to 12 bases. CDR3 coding DNA: TGTGCCAGTACAGGGTTGGGGGAAGAGACCCAGTACTTC. This encodes CASTGLGEETQYF.

CDR3 loop: CASSWQGSLEETQYF. The CDR3 bases are TGTGCCAGCAGTTGGCAGGGTAGTTTAGAAGAGACCCAGTACTTC. The V call is TRBV28, the J call TRBJ2-5; tentative D call: TRBD1 (5 bases). V lost 4 bases and J lost 3, with 15 bases in between. CDR1 MDHEN and CDR2 SYDVKM come from the germline V gene. CDR3 length: 15 amino acids.

V and J are TRBV13 and TRBJ2-3; D is unclear. The CDR3 sequence is 19 residues long. V was pared by 0 bases and J by 3 bases, with 22 bases between. In germline, CDR1 is PRHDT, CDR2 FYEKMQ (reference sequence). CDR3 amino acids: CASSLGPTFTARATDTQYF. The CDR3 nucleotides read TGTGCCAGCAGCTTAGGACCCACCTTCACGGCACGTGCGACAGATACGCAGTATTTT.